These 8 T cell receptor beta chains were sequenced from one sample in a study of T cells in Graves' hyperthyroidism and ophthalmopathy. It was RNA transcripts that yielded the amplified TCR beta CDR3 regions. In the first-round RT-PCR of the TCR CDR3, the HTBI primer set was used. One entry per CDR3 protein results from TCRdb running MiXCR on the multiplex PCR reads. The sample lists over 250,000 distinct CDR3 sequences, 25% to 30% occurring once. Sequenced: blood. These receptors were collected from a middle-aged man with Graves' hyperthyroidism that later progressed to Graves' ophthalmopathy.

The CDR3 nucleotides read TGTGCCAGCAGTCCAGTAGCGAGCCGGGACGGAACCTACGAGCAGTACTTC. This gives the protein CASSPVASRDGTYEQYF. The V gene is TRBV28, the J gene TRBJ2-7; D possibly matches TRBD1 or TRBD2 (5 bases each). The CDR3 has 17 residues. Trimming removed 5 bases at V and 2 bases at J, with 22 bases between. Germline V gene lookup returns CDR1 MDHEN and CDR2 SYDVKM.

This clonotype was detected many times. The chain links TRBV19 to TRBJ2-2; TRBD1 agrees at 12 bases. The germline V gene encodes CDR1 LNHDA and CDR2 SQIVND (reference sequence). The CDR3 length is 14 residues. Losses at the gene ends were 7 bases for V and 7 bases for J; bases not matched to a gene: 4. The CDR3 is CASTGTGGVGELFF. The CDR3 DNA follows: TGTGCCAGTACCGGGACAGGGGGCGTCGGGGAGCTGTTTTTT. The whole variable domain, filled in from reference TRBV19 and TRBJ2-2, reads DGGITQSPKYLFRKEGQNVTLSCEQNLNHDAMYWYRQDPGQGLRLIYYSQIVNDFQKGDIAEGYSVSREKKESFPLTVTSAQKNPTAFYLCASTGTGGVGELFFGEGSRLTVL.

The chain recombines TRBV5-1 with TRBJ2-5; no definite D call. Germline V gene sequence: CDR1 SGHRS, CDR2 YFSETQ. V was clipped by 3 bases and J by 0 bases, with 15 bases between them. The CDR3 is 16 amino acids. The chain's CDR3 is CASSSRGRKDQETQYF. The CDR3 DNA is TGCGCCAGCAGCTCACGCGGAAGGAAAGACCAAGAGACCCAGTACTTC.

This clonotype was seen many times. The rearrangement links TRBV19 to TRBJ2-5; 8 nucleotides line up with TRBD1. Per the germline V gene, CDR1 is LNHDA and CDR2 is SQIVND (reference sequence). This CDR3 has 15 amino acids. V gave up 6 bases and J gave up 4 bases; unmatched junction bases: 10. CDR3 protein: CASSPGQGCGETQYF. CDR3 bases: TGTGCCAGTAGCCCCGGACAGGGTTGCGGAGAGACCCAGTACTTC.

This clonotype has ten or more counts. The chain carries TRBV27 and TRBJ1-1, with 12 bases aligning to TRBD1. Germline assignment: CDR1 MNHEY and CDR2 SMNVEV (reference sequence). V trimming: 2 bases; J trimming: 1 base; junction bases outside the gene matches: 2. The CDR3 length is 16 residues. Here the CDR3 reads CASSLLGQGANTEAFF. The CDR3 DNA reads TGTGCCAGCAGTTTACTGGGACAGGGGGCGAACACTGAAGCTTTCTTT.

This clonotype has ten or more counts. The chain combines TRBV6-2 or TRBV6-3 with TRBJ2-5, with 9 bases that match TRBD2. This CDR3 contains 16 residues. Losses at the gene ends were 4 bases for V and 4 bases for J; bases not matched to a gene: 10. Germline CDR1 is MNHEY and CDR2 is SVGEGT. The CDR3 region is CASSSNRKREVETQYF. Written as DNA, the CDR3 is TGTGCCAGCAGTTCTAACAGAAAGCGGGAGGTAGAGACCCAGTACTTC.

This clonotype was counted many times. The genes are TRBV9 and TRBJ2-7, with 9 bases that match TRBD1. This CDR3 contains 14 residues. Germline V gives CDR1 SGDLS, CDR2 YYNGEE. The ends lost 8 bases at V and 2 bases at J; junction bases unmatched: 8. CDR3 protein: CASNSGQGTYEQYF. The DNA for the CDR3 is TGTGCCAGTAACTCGGGACAGGGAACCTACGAGCAGTACTTC.

This clonotype was counted at least ten times. The chain links TRBV28 to TRBJ1-6; no firm D call. The germline V gene encodes CDR1 MDHEN and CDR2 SYDVKM. V was shortened by 5 bases and J by 9 bases, with 8 bases between the two germline ends. This CDR3 is built from 12 residues. The CDR3 DNA is TGTGCCAGCAGTGACACTTCTTCACCCCTCCACTTT. Translation gives CASSDTSSPLHF.